One and the same sample provided the 9 T cell receptor beta chains below, sequenced in a study of shared clonotypes between healthy human individuals. Produced via immunoSEQ multiplex PCR; TCRdb's table is partial and in-frame only. Among 2 million to 2.5 million clones, 80% to 95% were seen once, and the ten largest hold under 0.45%. The sequenced sample was naive CD4+ T cells from PBMCs. Subset reported: CD45RA+ positively selected. The receptors derive from a man aged 18 to 30 in good health. Some clones in this sample may be carry-over from other donors' samples.

This rearrangement joins TRBV27 to TRBJ2-5; D unresolved. Germline V gene lookup returns CDR1 MNHEY and CDR2 SMNVEV (reference sequence). CDR3 length: 13 amino acids. With 7 bases removed from V and 0 bases from J, the gap between germline ends came to 9 bases. The CDR3 DNA reads as TGTGCCAGCAAATTTTATTACCAAGAGACCCAGTACTTC. This sequence encodes CASKFYYQETQYF.

As to this clone: This specimen includes other DNA sequences encoding the same CDR3. In DNA, the CDR3 is TGCGCCAGCAGCTTATCCGGGACTAGTTACGAGCAGTACTTC. It codes for CASSLSGTSYEQYF. This rearrangement joins TRBV5-1 to TRBJ2-7, with 8 bases aligning to TRBD2. From germline, CDR1 is SGHRS and CDR2 YFSETQ. V dropped 2 bases and J dropped 4; count of bases not matched to a gene: 5. The CDR3 is made up of 14 amino acids.

CDR3 bases: TGTGCCAGCAGCCCAGTAAGTCCCTCCTACAATGAGCAGTTCTTC. Translating gives CASSPVSPSYNEQFF. The gene calls are TRBV7-9 and TRBJ2-1; the D is unclear. V lost 5 bases and J lost 0, with 11 bases in between. Germline CDR1 is SEHNR and CDR2 is FQNEAQ (reference sequence). The CDR3 consists of 15 residues.

The chain recombines TRBV7-2 with TRBJ2-1; D call uncertain. This CDR3 region has 13 residues. CDR1 is SGHTA and CDR2 is FQGNSA in the germline V gene. V shed 5 bases and J shed 9 bases, with 14 bases lying between them. CDR3 DNA sequence: TGTGCCAGCAGCGCCTCCGTGAGAAGTGAGCAGTTCTTC. Its translation: CASSASVRSEQFF. The variable domain in full, with the rest retrieved from reference TRBV7-2 and TRBJ2-1, is GAGVSQSPSNKVTEKGKDVELRCDPISGHTALYWYRQSLGQGLEFLIYFQGNSAPDKSGLPSDRFSAERTGGSVSTLTIQRTQQEDSAVYLCASSASVRSEQFFGPGTRLTVL.

This sequence joins TRBV7-9 and TRBJ2-2; D not certain. CDR3 length: 16 amino acids. V was pared by 1 base and J by 2 bases, with 11 bases between. Looked up from germline, CDR1 is SEHNR and CDR2 is FQNEAQ (reference sequence). DNA for the CDR3: TGTGCCAGCAGCTTAGTTGGCGATACCAACACCGGGGAGCTGTTTTTT. This translates into CASSLVGDTNTGELFF.

The chain links TRBV5-1 to TRBJ2-1; 7 nucleotides align to TRBD1. Germline-derived CDR1 and CDR2 are SGHRS and YFSETQ. V gave up 3 bases and J gave up 6 bases; unmatched junction bases: 9. The CDR3 runs to 15 residues. The CDR3 nucleotides read TGCGCCAGCAGCTCGACAGGGAGTCTTCCCAATGAGCAGTTCTTC. Translated: CASSSTGSLPNEQFF.

The chain employs TRBV7-9 and TRBJ2-7, with 8 positions matching TRBD1. In germline, CDR1 is SEHNR, CDR2 FQNEAQ (reference sequence). V was clipped by 1 base and J by 7 bases; unmatched bases: 6. The CDR3 runs 14 residues. The DNA for the CDR3 is TGTGCCAGCAGCTTAGTGGGACAGGCGGGGGAGCAGTACTTC. It specifies CASSLVGQAGEQYF.

CDR3 region: CASTRTGASTEAFF. CDR3 nucleotides: TGTGCCAGCACCCGGACAGGGGCGAGCACTGAAGCTTTCTTT. The rearrangement uses TRBV2 and TRBJ1-1, with 9 bases aligning to TRBD1. Losses at the gene ends were 7 bases for V and 4 bases for J; bases not matched to a gene: 7. The CDR3 covers 14 residues. CDR1 and CDR2 (germline): SNHLY, FYNNEI.

The chain joins TRBV5-4 to TRBJ2-7; D is ambiguous. The CDR3 length is 15 residues. Per the germline V gene, CDR1 is SGHNT and CDR2 is YYREEE (reference sequence). With 7 bases removed from V and 6 bases from J, the gap between germline ends came to 23 bases. The CDR3 loop is CASGRSPRDRREQYF. The CDR3 nucleotides read TGTGCCAGCGGACGAAGTCCTAGGGATCGGCGCGAGCAGTACTTC.